This T cell receptor beta chain came from a study of blood T cells in healthy people across ages. This clonotype showed up many times. It was with a sample-barcoded 5' primer and a J-beta primer mix that a second PCR of roughly 6 to 12 cycles was run. Template switching added a 12-random-nucleotide identifier to every cDNA molecule. Via MiXCR, TCRdb re-called the 5' RACE reads, giving one row per CDR3 protein. Of about 720,000 distinct CDR3 sequences in the sample, 22% are singletons; the top ten hold about 22%. The sequenced sample consisted of blood. The sequence came from a man aged 65-85 years in good health.

The CDR3 DNA sequence: TGTGCCAGCAGCTTAGCCTCAGTTGGTAGCGGGAACAATGAGCAGTTCTTC. It specifies CASSLASVGSGNNEQFF. This rearrangement joins TRBV7-2 to TRBJ2-1; 8 bases are a match to TRBD2. Germline lookup yields CDR1 SGHTA and CDR2 FQGNSA. The CDR3 contains 17 residues. V gave up 0 bases and J gave up 5 bases; unmatched junction bases: 9.